This T cell receptor (beta chain) was recorded in a study of beta chain features in type 1 diabetes. Points from the study as a whole: More deletions and fewer insertions at VDJ junctions were seen in type 1 diabetes patients. Type 1 diabetes patients had TCRB CDR3s that were shorter (moderately but significantly so) in all four CD4+ subsets.

Per germline, CDR1 SEHNR and CDR2 FQNEAQ (reference sequence). V lost 3 bases and J 6 bases, leaving 8 bases between the germline ends. The CDR3 consists of 12 residues. A remark on this clone: The antigen is not known.

Expressed TCRB transcripts were sequenced because the entire RNA isolate underwent reverse transcription. Clones were sequenced by immunoSEQ multiplex PCR, and TCRdb holds only the in-frame ones, with some missing. The table has about 360,000 clones, over 10% seen once; the top ten hold about 0.017%. The specimen was naive CD4+ T cells from blood. The origin of this receptor is a man between 18 and 29 years old in good health. The gene calls are TRBV7-9 and TRBJ1-1; D gene ambiguous. This CDR3 reads CASSFREAEAFF. The CDR3 nucleotides read TGTGCCAGCAGCTTCCGGGAAGCTGAAGCTTTCTTT.